The clone carrying this T cell receptor beta chain appeared a single time. Original data processing: Counts of nucleated cells, estimated from reference gene primer amplification, were obtained. The assay was immunoSEQ multiplex PCR, and TCRdb's table has in-frame clones only and misses some. For V, J and clone size, that table is used; D and trimming come from the DNA. The table shows around 77,000 clones, with about 70% occurring only once. This CDR3 has 15 amino acids. Germline V gene sequence: CDR1 GTSNPN, CDR2 SVGIG (reference sequence). The V end was cut by 5 bases, the J end by 0 bases, with 14 bases between. This entry comes from a study of blood T cell repertoires in COVID-19. About the study: Sites across the United States, Italy and Spain contributed samples from acute and convalescent COVID-19. PBMCs, B-cell-depleted T cells, or T cells were the source of the cDNA or gDNA that made up the material.

The sequence derives from a woman aged 80 or over with active or convalescent COVID-19. The sample consisted of peripheral blood. This sequence joins TRBV30 and TRBJ1-3; weak D call: TRBD1 (6 bases). The CDR3 nucleotides read TGTGCCTGGGCAGAAACAGGGTACTCTGGAAACACCATATATTTT. Encoded protein: CAWAETGYSGNTIYF.